A selection of T cell receptor beta chains follows, all from one sample in a study of T cells in Graves' hyperthyroidism and ophthalmopathy. TCRdb recomputed calls from the multiplex PCR reads with MiXCR, one row per CDR3 protein. This sample carries hundreds of thousands of distinct CDR3 sequences, roughly 50% of them seen once, and the ten largest clones take 8.2%. Sequenced material: peripheral blood or thyroid tissue (not recorded which). These receptors all come from a woman in her late teens or twenties with Graves' hyperthyroidism. Each CDR3 is given with its conserved first and last residue. The order of the fields is V gene, clone size, D gene, J gene, CDR3 DNA, CDR3 protein. The D gene is left open where the match is weak. Part of the rows lack a size; the others show once, few, many or a class for expanded clones.

>TRBV5-1|many|TRBD1|TRBJ1-1
TGCGCCAGCAGCGCGGACAGGGGTAATACTGAAGCTTTCTTT
CASSADRGNTEAFF
>TRBV25-1|-|TRBD1|TRBJ1-1
TGTGCCAGCAGTGAACCCGGACAGGGGGCCACTGAAGCTTTCTTT
CASSEPGQGATEAFF
>TRBV10-3|-|-|TRBJ2-7
TGTGCCATCAGGAGGACAGTTACGACCTACGAGCAGTACTTC
CAIRRTVTTYEQYF
>TRBV7-9|-|-|TRBJ1-4
TGTGCCAGCAGCCTAAAGACAGGACGCGGGAAACTGTTTTTT
CASSLKTGRGKLFF
>TRBV7-3|once|TRBD1|TRBJ1-4
TGCGCCAGCAGCCCCCGGACAGGGCAAAATGAAAAACTGTTTTTT
CASSPRTGQNEKLFF
>TRBV15|many|-|TRBJ1-5
TGTGCCACCAGCAGCTTCAATCAGCCCCAGCATTTT
CATSSFNQPQHF
>TRBV29-1|many|TRBD2|TRBJ2-7
TGCAGCGTTGCGGGGACTAGCGGGACCTACGAGCAGTACTTC
CSVAGTSGTYEQYF
>TRBV10-3|-|-|TRBJ1-6
TGTGCCAGCAGTTATAGCGAAAGAGACTCACCCCTCCACTTT
CASSYSERDSPLHF
>TRBV20-1|-|-|TRBJ2-5
TGCAGTGCCGTGTTCAGGGACCGAGGAGGGACCCAGTACTTC
CSAVFRDRGGTQYF
>TRBV7-8|-|-|TRBJ2-1
TGTGCCAGCAGCTCTGACACCCCTCAGTTCTTC
CASSSDTPQFF
>TRBV2|-|-|TRBJ1-5
TGTGCCATCAGTGACCCAATTGACAGAAATCAGCCCCAGCATTTT
CAISDPIDRNQPQHF
>TRBV2|-|-|TRBJ1-5
TGTGCCAGCAGTGATGGGGTCAGAAGTAGCAATCAGCCCCAGCATTTT
CASSDGVRSSNQPQHF
>TRBV7-9|many|TRBD2|TRBJ2-5
TGTGCCAGCAGCCAAAGCGGGAGAGAGACCCAGTACTTC
CASSQSGRETQYF
>TRBV2|-|TRBD1|TRBJ1-4
TGTGCCAGCAGTGAAGGGACAGGGGCTCCTGGAGAAAAACTGTTTTTT
CASSEGTGAPGEKLFF
>TRBV7-9|few|TRBD2|TRBJ2-5
TGTGCCAGCGGGGGACTAGCGGGCGAGACCCAGTACTTC
CASGGLAGETQYF
>TRBV20-1|-|TRBD2|TRBJ2-2
TGCAGTGCTAGAGTAGCGGGAGCCGGGGAGCTGTTTTTT
CSARVAGAGELFF
>TRBV11-1|-|TRBD2|TRBJ2-7
TGTGCCATCCCCCTAGCGGTAAGCTCCTACGAGCAGTACTTC
CAIPLAVSSYEQYF
>TRBV9|-|-|TRBJ2-2
TGTGCCAGCACCCCGGGACCGACCGGGGAGCTGTTTTTT
CASTPGPTGELFF
>TRBV24-1|-|-|TRBJ2-7
TGTGCCACCAGTGATTTGCGAACAGGGTCCTACGAGCAGTACTTC
CATSDLRTGSYEQYF
>TRBV7-9|-|TRBD2|TRBJ2-2
TGTGCCAGCAGCAAGCGGGAGTCGACCGGGGAGCTGTTTTTT
CASSKRESTGELFF
>TRBV7-2|-|TRBD1|TRBJ1-2
TGTGCCAGCAGTACGACAGGGGACGCTAACTATGGCTACACCTTC
CASSTTGDANYGYTF
>TRBV20-1|-|-|TRBJ2-7
TGCAGTGCCGACTCCAGTGGTGGCTCCTACGAGCAGTACTTC
CSADSSGGSYEQYF
>TRBV2|many|-|TRBJ2-6
TGTGCCAGCACGGTGGGGGCCAACGTCCTGACTTTC
CASTVGANVLTF
>TRBV2|-|-|TRBJ2-2
TGTGCCAGCAGCCCCATGAGGGACGGGGAGCTGTTTTTT
CASSPMRDGELFF
>TRBV10-3|once|-|TRBJ2-1
TGTGCCATCAAGGTCGGGCACTACAATGAGCAGTTCTTC
CAIKVGHYNEQFF
>TRBV15|-|-|TRBJ2-2
TGTGCCACCAGCAGCTTCAGGGGCACCGGGGAGCTGTTTTTT
CATSSFRGTGELFF
>TRBV7-2|few|TRBD1|TRBJ2-7
TGTGCCAGCAGACCCCCCGACAGGGACTACGAGCAGTACTTC
CASRPPDRDYEQYF
>TRBV25-1|-|TRBD1|TRBJ1-2
TGTGCCAGCAGTGCCCGGGACAGTAACTATGGCTACACCTTC
CASSARDSNYGYTF
>TRBV9|few|TRBD2|TRBJ2-7
TGTGCCACATATAGCGGGAGGGCATCCGAGCAGTACTTC
CATYSGRASEQYF
>TRBV5-1|few|-|TRBJ2-6
TGCGCCAGCAGCACCCTGGGGGCTGGGGCCAACGTCCTGACTTTC
CASSTLGAGANVLTF
>TRBV29-1|-|-|TRBJ1-1
TGCAGCTTAGGGCTTGGGACTGAAGCTTTCTTT
CSLGLGTEAFF
>TRBV20-1|-|TRBD1|TRBJ1-6
TGCAGTGCTAGAAAGGGGGCAGACAATTCACCCCTCCACTTT
CSARKGADNSPLHF
>TRBV6-2/TRBV6-3|-|TRBD2|TRBJ2-3
TGTGCCAGCAGTTCCCAGACTAGCCCTAGCACAGATACGCAGTATTTT
CASSSQTSPSTDTQYF
>TRBV19|-|-|TRBJ2-6
TGTGCCAGTAGTATGGTGAGTAGGACCTACGTCCTGACTTTC
CASSMVSRTYVLTF
>TRBV7-9|-|TRBD1|TRBJ2-7
TGTGCCAGCAGCTTAGGGGACAGGGACTACGAGCAGTACTTC
CASSLGDRDYEQYF
>TRBV2|-|-|TRBJ1-2
TGTGCCAGCAGCCCGACCCGCGGGGCGAGGGGCTACACCTTC
CASSPTRGARGYTF
>TRBV6-5|few|TRBD1|TRBJ1-1
TGTGCCAGCCATGGACAGGGGGCAGGGACTGAAGCTTTCTTT
CASHGQGAGTEAFF
>TRBV10-1|-|-|TRBJ1-1
TGCGCCAGCAGTGAGTCTACGGCCCAAGCTTTCTTT
CASSESTAQAFF
>TRBV29-1|-|TRBD1|TRBJ1-3
TGCAGCGTTGAAGCCCGGGGGACAGGGGGTGGAAACACCATATATTTT
CSVEARGTGGGNTIYF
>TRBV2|-|TRBD2|TRBJ2-7
TGTGCCAACAAGTGGACTAGCGGGGAGTGGCAGTACTTC
CANKWTSGEWQYF
>TRBV5-1|-|TRBD2|TRBJ2-2
TGCGCCAGCAGCTTGGAAGGGACTAGGACCGGGGAGCTGTTTTTT
CASSLEGTRTGELFF
>TRBV7-8|-|TRBD1|TRBJ1-1
TGTGCCAGCAGCGATCCCCTGGGACAGGGGGACACTGAAGCTTTCTTT
CASSDPLGQGDTEAFF
>TRBV15|-|-|TRBJ2-7
TGTGCCACCAGCAGAGTCCAGGGGCGTTCCTACGAGCAGTACTTC
CATSRVQGRSYEQYF
>TRBV10-3|-|-|TRBJ1-2
TGTGCCATCAACAGGGAGGGTCACGGCTACACCTTC
CAINREGHGYTF
>TRBV15|-|-|TRBJ2-5
TGTGCCACCAGCAGAGCTGCAGGGAGTGATGGGGAGACCCAGTACTTC
CATSRAAGSDGETQYF
>TRBV20-1|many|TRBD2|TRBJ2-5
TGCAGTGCTACCCCGACTAGCGGACAAGAGACCCAGTACTTC
CSATPTSGQETQYF
>TRBV10-3|-|TRBD2|TRBJ2-7
TGTGCCATCAGCGGGGCGACGGAGACTAGCGAGTACGAGCAGTACTTC
CAISGATETSEYEQYF
>TRBV5-1|-|TRBD1|TRBJ2-7
TGCGCCAGCAGCTTGGCCGGGACAGGACCCTACGAGCAGTACTTC
CASSLAGTGPYEQYF
>TRBV15|-|-|TRBJ1-2
TGTGCCACCAGCAGTTTGGCCCCGACTAACTATGGCTACACCTTC
CATSSLAPTNYGYTF
>TRBV7-2|few|-|TRBJ2-7
TGTGCCAGCAGCTTGGGGGACACTTCCTACGAGCAGTACTTC
CASSLGDTSYEQYF
>TRBV6-5|few|-|TRBJ1-2
TGTGCCAGCAGTTACTCAGCCGCTCAGGATCCTTTTTATGGCTACACCTTC
CASSYSAAQDPFYGYTF
>TRBV25-1|-|TRBD2|TRBJ2-2
TGTGCCAGCAGGAGGAGCGGGGCCTCGAACACCGGGGAGCTGTTTTTT
CASRRSGASNTGELFF
>TRBV11-2|-|-|TRBJ2-7
TGTGCCAGCAGCCCACAGGTCATCGCCGACGAGCAGTACTTC
CASSPQVIADEQYF
>TRBV9|few|-|TRBJ1-2
TGTGCCAGCAGCGTTGAAGAGGCAAGGGGATACTACACCTTC
CASSVEEARGYYTF